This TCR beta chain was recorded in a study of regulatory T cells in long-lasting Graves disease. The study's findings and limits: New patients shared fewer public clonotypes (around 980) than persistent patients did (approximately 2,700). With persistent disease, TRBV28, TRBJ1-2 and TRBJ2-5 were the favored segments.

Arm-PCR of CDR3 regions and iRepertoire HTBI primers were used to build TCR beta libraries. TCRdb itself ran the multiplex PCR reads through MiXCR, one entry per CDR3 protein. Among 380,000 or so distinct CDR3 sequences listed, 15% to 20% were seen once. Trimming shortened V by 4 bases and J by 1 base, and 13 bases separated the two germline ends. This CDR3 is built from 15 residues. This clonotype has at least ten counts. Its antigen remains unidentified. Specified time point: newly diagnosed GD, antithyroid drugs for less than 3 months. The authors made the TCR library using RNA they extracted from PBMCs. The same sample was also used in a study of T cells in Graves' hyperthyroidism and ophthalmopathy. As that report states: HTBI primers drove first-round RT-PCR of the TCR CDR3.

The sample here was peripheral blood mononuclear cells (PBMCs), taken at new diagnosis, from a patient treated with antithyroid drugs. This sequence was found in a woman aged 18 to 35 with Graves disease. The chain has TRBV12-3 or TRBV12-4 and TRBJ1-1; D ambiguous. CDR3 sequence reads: CASSSTWAANTEAFF. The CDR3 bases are TGTGCCAGCAGTTCCACTTGGGCAGCGAACACTGAAGCTTTCTTT.